The next 27 T cell receptor beta chains were all read from a single sample in a study of blood T cell repertoires in COVID-19. The data were produced by immunoSEQ multiplex PCR, yet TCRdb's version contains in-frame clones alone and is incomplete. The data hold 150,000 to 200,000 clones, with roughly 80% observed a single time. The sample comprised peripheral blood. The receptors were sampled from a man in his sixties with active or convalescent COVID-19.

Regarding this clone: Other DNA variants within this sample encode the same CDR3. The chain employs TRBV7-9 and TRBJ2-5; 11 nucleotides agree with TRBD2. CDR1 is SEHNR, CDR2 FQNEAQ, per germline (reference sequence). V shed 5 bases, J shed 4 bases, and the junction held 3 bases outside the gene matches. CDR3 length: 14 amino acids. The CDR3 region has the DNA TGTGCCAGCAGCCCTGGACTAGCGGGAGAGACCCAGTACTTC. It is translated as CASSPGLAGETQYF.

This clone was observed a handful of times. This chain connects TRBV27 to TRBJ1-2, with D unresolved. The ends were cut back, 5 bases at V and 0 bases at J, with 10 bases in the middle. CDR1 MNHEY and CDR2 SMNVEV come from the germline V gene (reference sequence). This CDR3 region has 14 residues. The CDR3 loop reads CASSGLAANYGYTF. As DNA, the CDR3 is TGTGCCAGCAGTGGTCTGGCCGCTAACTATGGCTACACCTTC.

In its sample, this clone was seen many times. The rearrangement joins TRBV6-5 to TRBJ1-5; D is ambiguous. Trimming pared 8 bases from V and 1 base from J, leaving 9 bases between. CDR1 MNHEY and CDR2 SVGAGI come from the germline V gene. The CDR3 runs 13 residues. DNA of the CDR3: TGTGCCAGCTCCGAGCTAAGCAATCAGCCCCAGCATTTT. Residues: CASSELSNQPQHF.

The chain couples TRBV10-3 to TRBJ2-7; D possibly corresponds to TRBD2 (5 bases). CDR1 and CDR2 from the germline V gene are ENHRY and SYGVKD. CDR3 length equals 13 residues. V was cut by 8 bases and J by 0 bases, with 11 bases left in between. The CDR3 DNA reads as TGTGCCATCGGGAGCGGAGACTCCTACGAGCAGTACTTC. Protein product: CAIGSGDSYEQYF.

The chain joins TRBV3-1 (or the pseudogene TRBV3-2) to TRBJ2-1; 12 bases match TRBD2. The CDR3 is made up of 16 amino acids. The V gene end was trimmed by 4 bases and the J gene end by 4 bases; junction bases not matched to a gene: 5. CDR1 and CDR2 (germline): LGHDT, YNNKEL (reference sequence). This chain's CDR3 is CASSRPTSGGYNEQFF. CDR3 sequence (DNA): TGTGCCAGCAGCCGTCCGACTAGCGGGGGATACAATGAGCAGTTCTTC.

V and J are TRBV19 and TRBJ1-1; TRBD1 might be the D (5 bases). V was cut by 8 bases and J by 4 bases, with 14 bases left in between. Germline values: CDR1 LNHDA, CDR2 SQIVND (reference sequence). The CDR3 runs 13 residues. CDR3 DNA sequence: TGTGCCAGTCAACAGACCGGGGGCACTGAAGCTTTCTTT. Amino acids: CASQQTGGTEAFF.

The genes are TRBV23-1 and TRBJ1-2, with D possibly matching TRBD1 (5 bases). TRBV23-1 belongs to the ORF category, with a function that is uncertain. The CDR3 runs to 16 residues. The germline V and J ends were trimmed by 4 bases and 4 bases, with 19 bases remaining between them. CDR3 DNA: TGCGCCAGCAGTCCTATCCGGAGGGGCGCATCCTATGGCTACACCTTC. It encodes CASSPIRRGASYGYTF.

V usage is TRBV5-1 and J usage is TRBJ2-1, with 9 bases that match TRBD2. With 0 bases clipped from V and 5 bases from J, the junction kept 15 bases outside the gene matches. This CDR3 has 19 residues. The germline CDR1 and CDR2 sequences are SGHRS and YFSETQ. In DNA form, the CDR3 reads TGCGCCAGCAGCTTGGACCGGGGGGTAGCGGGAGTGTCGGACAATGAGCAGTTCTTC. The encoded protein is CASSLDRGVAGVSDNEQFF.

The chain employs TRBV21-1 and TRBJ2-4; the D call in the table, TRBD2, was not verified against the DNA. TRBV21-1 is deemed a pseudogene. The CDR3 consists of 14 residues. CDR3 nucleotide sequence: TGTGCCAGCAGCAAAGATGTCAGGGAGGACATTCAGTACTTC. Translated: CASSKDVREDIQYF.

The chain has TRBV7-9 and TRBJ2-1, with D possibly being TRBD2 (5 bases). Germline V gives CDR1 SEHNR, CDR2 FQNEAQ (reference sequence). The CDR3 runs 15 residues. Trimming removed 1 base from V and 6 bases from J, with 13 bases in between. The CDR3 DNA reads as TGTGCCAGCAGCTTAGGGGCTTTTGGGAGCAATGAGCAGTTCTTC. It codes for CASSLGAFGSNEQFF.

There are many counts of this clone. The CDR3 nucleotides are TGTGCCTCCGGAGGACAGGCTAACTATGGCTACACCTTC. It codes for CASGGQANYGYTF. The chain couples TRBV10-3 to TRBJ1-2, with 7 bases lining up with TRBD1. Germline V CDR1 and CDR2: ENHRY, SYGVKD. The CDR3 length is 13 residues. The V and J ends lost 11 bases and 0 bases, in that order; junction bases with no gene match: 6.

The chain recombines TRBV4-3 with TRBJ2-3; 9 bases fit TRBD2. Germline V gene sequence: CDR1 LGHNA, CDR2 YSLEER. The CDR3 totals 17 residues. The trim removed 0 bases at V and 4 bases at J, leaving 8 bases unmatched. The chain's CDR3 is CASSQDQSGRFADTQYF. DNA of the CDR3: TGCGCCAGCAGCCAAGATCAAAGCGGGAGGTTCGCAGATACGCAGTATTTT.

This chain links TRBV5-1 with TRBJ2-7; possible D gene TRBD1, 6 bases. The V and J ends lost 0 bases and 7 bases respectively, with 11 bases between them. The CDR3 runs to 13 residues. Per germline, CDR1 SGHRS and CDR2 YFSETQ. CDR3 region: CASSLGGPQEQYF. CDR3 nucleotides: TGCGCCAGCAGCTTGGGGGGGCCCCAGGAGCAGTACTTC.

The chain recombines TRBV6-5 with TRBJ2-5, with D hard to call. V was trimmed by 8 bases and J by 1 base, leaving 14 bases between them. The CDR3 runs 14 residues. The germline V gene has CDR1 MNHEY and CDR2 SVGAGI. The CDR3 DNA sequence: TGTGCCAGCCGACCTACAAGAGGCCAAGAGACCCAGTACTTC. Translation: CASRPTRGQETQYF.

There are a few counts of this clone. The rearrangement links TRBV4-1 to TRBJ2-2, with D possibly TRBD2 on 5 matching bases. Trimming removed 8 bases from V and 4 bases from J, with 11 bases in between. This CDR3 region has 13 residues. Germline CDR1 MGHRA, CDR2 YSYEKL. The CDR3 DNA is TGCGCCAGCCTCGACTATTTCACCGGGGAGCTGTTTTTT. Residues: CASLDYFTGELFF.

The chain employs TRBV19 and TRBJ2-4, with 8 bases fitting TRBD2. V shed 3 bases, J shed 4 bases, and the junction held 2 bases outside the gene matches. The CDR3 length is 14 residues. Germline CDR1 and CDR2: LNHDA and SQIVND (reference sequence). The CDR3 is CASSMSGRKNIQYF. The CDR3 DNA follows: TGTGCCAGTAGTATGAGCGGGAGAAAAAACATTCAGTACTTC.

The V call is TRBV27, the J call TRBJ2-3, with 9 bases matching TRBD2. Germline V gene data show CDR1 as MNHEY and CDR2 as SMNVEV (reference sequence). V was pared by 5 bases and J by 1 base, with 4 bases of the junction left unmatched. This CDR3 comprises 15 residues. CDR3 amino acids: CASSERTSGTDTQYF. The CDR3 region has the DNA TGTGCCAGCAGTGAGAGGACTAGCGGCACAGATACGCAGTATTTT.

The rearrangement links TRBV7-9 to TRBJ1-5; D is unclear. The V gene's germline CDR1 is SEHNR and CDR2 FQNEAQ (reference sequence). This CDR3 has 12 amino acids. The V end was cut by 5 bases, the J end by 5 bases, with 7 bases between. In DNA form, the CDR3 reads TGTGCCAGCAGCCCACCGGATCAGCCCCAGCATTTT. Translated: CASSPPDQPQHF.

In its sample, this clone was seen a few times. This chain uses TRBV27 with TRBJ2-7; 9 bases map to TRBD1. This CDR3 spans 13 amino acids. J was trimmed by 4 bases and V by 6 bases; bases with no gene match: 4. Germline CDR1 is MNHEY and CDR2 is SMNVEV (reference sequence). As DNA, the CDR3 is TGTGCCAGCAGGACAGGGGGAGTGTACGAGCAGTACTTC. Translated, it gives CASRTGGVYEQYF.

The gene calls are TRBV9 and TRBJ1-1; 7 positions match TRBD1. Germline values: CDR1 SGDLS, CDR2 YYNGEE. The V segment lost 4 bases and the J segment 1 base; nucleotides outside the gene matches: 7. The CDR3 consists of 15 residues. The DNA for the CDR3 is TGTGCCAGCAGCCCTTGGGACAGACAGAACACTGAAGCTTTCTTT. This gives the protein CASSPWDRQNTEAFF.

The chain couples TRBV11-2 to TRBJ2-7, with D perhaps matching TRBD1 (6 bases). Trimming left V 0 bases short and J 2 bases short, with 8 bases between. Germline V CDR1 and CDR2: SGHAT, FQNNGV. The CDR3 covers 14 residues. The CDR3 is CASSLEGATYEQYF. CDR3 bases: TGTGCCAGCAGCTTAGAGGGGGCGACCTACGAGCAGTACTTC.

The rearrangement uses TRBV5-6 and TRBJ1-5; D is unclear. Germline CDR1 SGHDT, CDR2 YYEEEE. The CDR3 sequence is 14 residues long. The V and J ends lost 0 bases and 4 bases respectively, with 8 bases between them. CDR3 in amino acids: CASSLVGGNQPQHF. The CDR3, as DNA: TGTGCCAGCAGCTTGGTTGGCGGGAATCAGCCCCAGCATTTT.

This chain joins TRBV11-3 and TRBJ2-3, with a weak D call TRBD1 (6 bases). The germline CDR1 and CDR2 sequences are SGHNT and YENEEA. The V end lost 1 base, the J end lost 5 bases, and 10 bases lay between the germline ends. The CDR3 spans 14 residues. This chain's CDR3 is CASSLAAGEDTQYF. The CDR3 coding sequence is TGTGCCAGCAGCTTAGCGGCAGGGGAAGATACGCAGTATTTT.

The chain combines TRBV5-1 with TRBJ2-2; TRBD1 is a possible D gene (6 bases). The germline gives CDR1 SGHRS, CDR2 YFSETQ. V shed 4 bases and J shed 4 bases, with 8 bases lying between them. The CDR3 has 13 amino acids. In DNA form, the CDR3 reads TGCGCCAGCAGCGTGGACAGCACCGGGGAGCTGTTTTTT. It yields the protein CASSVDSTGELFF.

The CDR3 DNA follows: TGCAGCGTTCTATCCAACGTGGACACTGAAGCTTTCTTT. It translates to CSVLSNVDTEAFF. The V gene is TRBV29-1, the J gene TRBJ1-1; D ambiguous. Trimming left V 5 bases short and J 3 bases short, with 13 bases between. The V gene's germline CDR1 is SQVTM and CDR2 ANQGSEA. This CDR3 has 13 residues.

The gene calls are TRBV18 and TRBJ1-1; 7 nucleotides agree with TRBD1. This CDR3 is built from 13 residues. Germline CDR1 is KGHSH and CDR2 is LQKENI. With 6 bases clipped from V and 7 bases from J, the junction kept 8 bases outside the gene matches. DNA of the CDR3: TGTGCCAGCTCCCCCACAGGGGATCATGAAGCTTTCTTT. As protein: CASSPTGDHEAFF.

This rearrangement joins TRBV18 to TRBJ2-3; tentative D call: TRBD2 (6 bases). Germline assignment: CDR1 KGHSH and CDR2 LQKENI. The V gene lost 4 bases and the J gene lost 3 bases, with 17 bases spanning the gap. The CDR3 spans 16 residues. For the CDR3, the DNA is TGTGCCAGCTCACTGGGAGGTCAGGGAGCGACAGATACGCAGTATTTT. Its translation is CASSLGGQGATDTQYF.